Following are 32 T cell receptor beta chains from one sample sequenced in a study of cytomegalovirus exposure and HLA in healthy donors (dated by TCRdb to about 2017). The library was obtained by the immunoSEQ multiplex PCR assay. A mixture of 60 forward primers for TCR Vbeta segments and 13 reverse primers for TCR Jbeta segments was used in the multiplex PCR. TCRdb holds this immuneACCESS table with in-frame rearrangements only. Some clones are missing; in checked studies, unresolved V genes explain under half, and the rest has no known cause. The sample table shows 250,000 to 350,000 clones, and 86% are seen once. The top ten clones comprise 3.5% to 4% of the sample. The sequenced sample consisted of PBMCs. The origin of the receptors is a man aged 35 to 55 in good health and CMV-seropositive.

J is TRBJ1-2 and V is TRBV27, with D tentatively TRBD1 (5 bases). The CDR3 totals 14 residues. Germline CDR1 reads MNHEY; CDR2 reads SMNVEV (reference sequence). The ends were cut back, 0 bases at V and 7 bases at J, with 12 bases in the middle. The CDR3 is CASSLSVQGGGYTF. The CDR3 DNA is TGTGCCAGCAGTTTATCTGTGCAGGGCGGTGGCTACACCTTC.

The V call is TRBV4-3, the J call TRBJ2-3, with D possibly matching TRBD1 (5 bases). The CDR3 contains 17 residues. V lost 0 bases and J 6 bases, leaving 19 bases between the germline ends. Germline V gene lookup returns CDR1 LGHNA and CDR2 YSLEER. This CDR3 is CASSQEEGLPKGDTQYF. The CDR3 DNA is TGCGCCAGCAGCCAAGAGGAAGGGCTGCCCAAGGGGGATACGCAGTATTTT.

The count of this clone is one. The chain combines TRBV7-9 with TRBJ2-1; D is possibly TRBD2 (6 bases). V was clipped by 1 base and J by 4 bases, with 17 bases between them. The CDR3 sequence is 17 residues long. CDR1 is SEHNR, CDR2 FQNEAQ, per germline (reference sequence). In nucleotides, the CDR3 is TGTGCCAGCAGCTTAGGGGAATATGGGAGGATGTACAATGAGCAGTTCTTC. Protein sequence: CASSLGEYGRMYNEQFF.

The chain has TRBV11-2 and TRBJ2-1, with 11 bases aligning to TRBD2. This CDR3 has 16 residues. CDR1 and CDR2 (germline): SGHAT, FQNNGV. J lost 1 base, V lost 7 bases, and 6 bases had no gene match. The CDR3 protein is CASTAVAGGSYNEQFF. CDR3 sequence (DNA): TGTGCCAGCACGGCGGTAGCGGGGGGGTCCTACAATGAGCAGTTCTTC.

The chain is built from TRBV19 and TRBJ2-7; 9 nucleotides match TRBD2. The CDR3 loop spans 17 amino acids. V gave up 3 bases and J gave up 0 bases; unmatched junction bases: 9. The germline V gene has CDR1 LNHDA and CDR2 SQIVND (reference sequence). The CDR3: CASSMGARLADSYEQYF. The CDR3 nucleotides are TGTGCCAGTAGTATGGGGGCCAGACTAGCGGACTCCTACGAGCAGTACTTC.

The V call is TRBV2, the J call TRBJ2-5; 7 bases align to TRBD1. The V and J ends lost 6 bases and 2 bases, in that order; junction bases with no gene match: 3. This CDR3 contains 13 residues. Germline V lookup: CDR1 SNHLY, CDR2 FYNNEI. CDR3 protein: CASRGQEQETQYF. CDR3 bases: TGTGCCAGCAGAGGACAGGAGCAAGAGACCCAGTACTTC. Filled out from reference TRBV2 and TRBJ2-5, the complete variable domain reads EPEVTQTPSHQVTQMGQEVILRCVPISNHLYFYWYRQILGQKVEFLVSFYNNEISEKSEIFDDQFSVERPDGSNFTLKIRSTKLEDSAMYFCASRGQEQETQYFGPGTRLLVL.

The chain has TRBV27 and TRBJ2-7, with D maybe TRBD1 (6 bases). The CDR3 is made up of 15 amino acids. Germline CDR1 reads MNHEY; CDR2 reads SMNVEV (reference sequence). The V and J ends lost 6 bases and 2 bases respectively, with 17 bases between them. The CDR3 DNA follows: TGTGCCAGCAGGATGGTTACAGGGTGGCCCTACGAGCAGTACTTC. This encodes CASRMVTGWPYEQYF.

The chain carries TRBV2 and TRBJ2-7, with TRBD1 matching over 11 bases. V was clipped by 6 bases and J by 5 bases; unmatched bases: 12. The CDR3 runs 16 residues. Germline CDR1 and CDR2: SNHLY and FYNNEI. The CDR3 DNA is TGTGCCAGCAGGAACATACGGGGACAGGGGGGCCACGAGCAGTACTTC. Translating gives CASRNIRGQGGHEQYF.

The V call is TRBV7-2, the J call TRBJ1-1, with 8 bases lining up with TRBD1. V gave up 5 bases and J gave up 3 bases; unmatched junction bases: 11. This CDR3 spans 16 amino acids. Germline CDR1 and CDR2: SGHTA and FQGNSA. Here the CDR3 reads CASSRTGSLRDTEAFF. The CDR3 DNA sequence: TGTGCCAGCAGCCGGACAGGGTCCCTGAGGGACACTGAAGCTTTCTTT.

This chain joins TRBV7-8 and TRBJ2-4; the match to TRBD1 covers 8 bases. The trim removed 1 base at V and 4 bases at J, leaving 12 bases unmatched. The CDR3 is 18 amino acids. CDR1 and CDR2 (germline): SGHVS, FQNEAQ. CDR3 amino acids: CASSLVGLRTGTKNIQYF. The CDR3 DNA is TGTGCCAGCAGCTTAGTTGGCCTCAGGACAGGGACAAAAAACATTCAGTACTTC.

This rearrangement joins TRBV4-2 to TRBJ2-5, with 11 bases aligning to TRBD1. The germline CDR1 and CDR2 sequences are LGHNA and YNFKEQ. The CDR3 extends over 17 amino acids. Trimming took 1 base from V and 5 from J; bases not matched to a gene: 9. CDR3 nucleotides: TGTGCCAGCAGCCAAGCCCAGGGGGGGACAGGGGGGGAGACCCAGTACTTC. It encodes CASSQAQGGTGGETQYF.

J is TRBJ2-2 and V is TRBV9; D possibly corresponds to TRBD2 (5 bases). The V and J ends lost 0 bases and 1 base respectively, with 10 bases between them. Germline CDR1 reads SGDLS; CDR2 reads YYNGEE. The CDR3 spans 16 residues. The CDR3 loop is CASSVVAAENTGELFF. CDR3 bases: TGTGCCAGCAGCGTAGTGGCAGCGGAGAACACCGGGGAGCTGTTTTTT.

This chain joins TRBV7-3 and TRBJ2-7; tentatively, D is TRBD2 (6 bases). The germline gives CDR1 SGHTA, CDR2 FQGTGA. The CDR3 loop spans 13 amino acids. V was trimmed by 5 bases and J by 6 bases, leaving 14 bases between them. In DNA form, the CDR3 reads TGTGCCAGCAGCCCCGGGACTTCCGGCGAGCAGTACTTC. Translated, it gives CASSPGTSGEQYF.

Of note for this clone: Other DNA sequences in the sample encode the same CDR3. The CDR3 sequence: CSASGDTQYF. CDR3 DNA sequence: TGCAGTGCTTCGGGGGATACGCAGTATTTT. The V call is TRBV20-1, the J call TRBJ2-3; D may be TRBD2 (5 bases). The CDR3 contains 10 residues. Trimming left V 5 bases short and J 6 bases short, with 6 bases between. CDR1 is DFQATT, CDR2 SNEGSKA, per germline (reference sequence).

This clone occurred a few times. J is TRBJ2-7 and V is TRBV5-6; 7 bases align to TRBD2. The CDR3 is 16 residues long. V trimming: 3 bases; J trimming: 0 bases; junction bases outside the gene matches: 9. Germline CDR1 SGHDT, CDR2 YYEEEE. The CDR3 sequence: CASSWRTGGSSYEQYF. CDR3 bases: TGTGCCAGCAGCTGGCGCACAGGCGGGAGCTCCTACGAGCAGTACTTC.

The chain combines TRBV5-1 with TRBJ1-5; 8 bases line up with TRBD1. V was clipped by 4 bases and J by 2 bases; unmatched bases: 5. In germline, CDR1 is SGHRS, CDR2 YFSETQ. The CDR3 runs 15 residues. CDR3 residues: CASSRTGSGNQPQHF. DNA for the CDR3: TGCGCCAGCAGCAGGACAGGGTCAGGCAATCAGCCCCAGCATTTT.

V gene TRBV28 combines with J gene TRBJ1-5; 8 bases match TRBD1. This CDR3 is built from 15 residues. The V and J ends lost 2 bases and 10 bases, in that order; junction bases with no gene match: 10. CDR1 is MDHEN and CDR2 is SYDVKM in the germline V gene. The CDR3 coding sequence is TGTGCCAGCAGTTTACATCGACAGGGGCTGGAACCCCAGCATTTT. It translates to CASSLHRQGLEPQHF.

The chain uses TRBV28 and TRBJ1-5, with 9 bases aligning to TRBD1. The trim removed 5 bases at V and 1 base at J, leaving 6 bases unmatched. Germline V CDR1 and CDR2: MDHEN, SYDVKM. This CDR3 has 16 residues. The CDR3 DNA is TGTGCCAGCAGTCCCCGGGGGACAGGGAGCAATCAGCCCCAGCATTTT. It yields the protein CASSPRGTGSNQPQHF.

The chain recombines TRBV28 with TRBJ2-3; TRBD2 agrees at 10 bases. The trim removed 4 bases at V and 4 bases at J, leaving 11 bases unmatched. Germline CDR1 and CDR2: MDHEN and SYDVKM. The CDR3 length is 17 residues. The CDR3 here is CASSYDPGLAFSDTQYF. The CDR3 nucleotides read TGTGCCAGCAGTTACGATCCGGGACTAGCGTTCTCAGATACGCAGTATTTT.

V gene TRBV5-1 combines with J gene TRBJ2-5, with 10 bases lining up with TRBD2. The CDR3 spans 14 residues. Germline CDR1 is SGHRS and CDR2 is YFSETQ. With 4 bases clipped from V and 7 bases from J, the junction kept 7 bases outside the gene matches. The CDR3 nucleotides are TGCGCCAGCAGCGACGGGACTAGCGTTGGGACCCAGTACTTC. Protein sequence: CASSDGTSVGTQYF.

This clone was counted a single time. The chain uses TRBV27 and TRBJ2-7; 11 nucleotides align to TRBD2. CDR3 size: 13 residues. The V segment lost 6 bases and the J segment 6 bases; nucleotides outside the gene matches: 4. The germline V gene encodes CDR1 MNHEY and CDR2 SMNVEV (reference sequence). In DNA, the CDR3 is TGTGCCAGCAGGGGACTAGCGGACGTCGAGCAGTACTTC. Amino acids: CASRGLADVEQYF.

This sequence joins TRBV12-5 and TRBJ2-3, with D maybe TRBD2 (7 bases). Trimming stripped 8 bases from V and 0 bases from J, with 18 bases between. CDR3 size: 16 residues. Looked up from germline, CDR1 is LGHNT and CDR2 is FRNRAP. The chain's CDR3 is CASKEGGVLSTDTQYF. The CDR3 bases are TGTGCTAGTAAGGAAGGGGGGGTTTTGAGCACAGATACGCAGTATTTT.

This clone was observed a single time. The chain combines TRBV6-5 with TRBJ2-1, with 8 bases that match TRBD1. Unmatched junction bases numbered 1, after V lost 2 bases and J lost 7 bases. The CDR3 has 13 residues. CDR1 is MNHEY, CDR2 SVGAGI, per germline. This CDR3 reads CASSYRTGNEQFF. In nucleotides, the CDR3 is TGTGCCAGCAGTTACCGGACAGGGAATGAGCAGTTCTTC.

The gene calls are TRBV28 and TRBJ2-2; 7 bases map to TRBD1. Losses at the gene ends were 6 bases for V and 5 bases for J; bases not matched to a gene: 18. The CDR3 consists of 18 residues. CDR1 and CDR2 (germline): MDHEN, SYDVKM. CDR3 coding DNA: TGTGCCAGCAGCCCAGGGGGATTGGGGGTGAGAGTGACCGGGGAGCTGTTTTTT. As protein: CASSPGGLGVRVTGELFF.

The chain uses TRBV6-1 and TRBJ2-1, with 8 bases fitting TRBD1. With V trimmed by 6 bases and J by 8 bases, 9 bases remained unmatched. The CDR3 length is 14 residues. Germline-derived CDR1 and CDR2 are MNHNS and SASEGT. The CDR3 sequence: CASSTGQGGHEQFF. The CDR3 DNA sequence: TGTGCCAGCAGCACCGGACAGGGCGGGCATGAGCAGTTCTTC.

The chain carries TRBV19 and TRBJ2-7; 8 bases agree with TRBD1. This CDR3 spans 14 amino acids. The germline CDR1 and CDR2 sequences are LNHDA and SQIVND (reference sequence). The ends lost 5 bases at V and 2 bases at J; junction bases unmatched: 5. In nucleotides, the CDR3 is TGTGCCAGTAGTGAGACAGGGGTTACCTACGAGCAGTACTTC. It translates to CASSETGVTYEQYF.

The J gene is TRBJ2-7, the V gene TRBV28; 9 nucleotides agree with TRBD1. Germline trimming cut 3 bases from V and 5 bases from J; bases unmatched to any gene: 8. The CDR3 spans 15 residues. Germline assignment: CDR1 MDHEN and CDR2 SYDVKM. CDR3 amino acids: CASSLERTGAHEQYF. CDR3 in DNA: TGTGCCAGCAGTTTGGAGCGGACAGGGGCCCACGAGCAGTACTTC.

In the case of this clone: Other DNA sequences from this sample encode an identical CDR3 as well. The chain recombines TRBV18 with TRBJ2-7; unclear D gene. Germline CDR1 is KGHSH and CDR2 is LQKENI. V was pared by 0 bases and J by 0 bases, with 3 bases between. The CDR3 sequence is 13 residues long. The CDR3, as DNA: TGTGCCAGCTCACCACCGGCCTCCTACGAGCAGTACTTC. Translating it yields CASSPPASYEQYF.

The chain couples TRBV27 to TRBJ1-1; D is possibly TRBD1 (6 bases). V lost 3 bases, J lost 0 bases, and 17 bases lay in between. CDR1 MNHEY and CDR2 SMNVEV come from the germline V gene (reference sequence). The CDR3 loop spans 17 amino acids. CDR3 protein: CASSLLRGSDLNTEAFF. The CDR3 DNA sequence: TGTGCCAGCAGTTTGCTCAGGGGATCAGATTTGAACACTGAAGCTTTCTTT.

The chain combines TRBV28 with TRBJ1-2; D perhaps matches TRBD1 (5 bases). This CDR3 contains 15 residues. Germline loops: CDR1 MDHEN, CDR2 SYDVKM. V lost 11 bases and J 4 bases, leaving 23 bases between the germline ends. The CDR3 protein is CASLPVTVDFYGYTF. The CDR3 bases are TGTGCCTCTCTCCCGGTGACAGTCGACTTCTATGGCTACACCTTC.

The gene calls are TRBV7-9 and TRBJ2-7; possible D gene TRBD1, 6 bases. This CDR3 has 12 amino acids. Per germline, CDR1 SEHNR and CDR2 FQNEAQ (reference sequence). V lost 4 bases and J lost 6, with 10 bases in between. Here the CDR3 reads CASSYGTSEQYF. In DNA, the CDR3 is TGTGCCAGCAGCTACGGGACAAGCGAGCAGTACTTC.

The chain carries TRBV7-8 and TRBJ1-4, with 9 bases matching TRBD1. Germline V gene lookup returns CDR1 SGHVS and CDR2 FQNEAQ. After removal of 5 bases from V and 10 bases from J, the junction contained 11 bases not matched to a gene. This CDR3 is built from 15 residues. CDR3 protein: CASSATGTGKRKLFF. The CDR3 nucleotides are TGTGCCAGCAGCGCGACCGGGACAGGGAAGCGAAAACTGTTTTTT.